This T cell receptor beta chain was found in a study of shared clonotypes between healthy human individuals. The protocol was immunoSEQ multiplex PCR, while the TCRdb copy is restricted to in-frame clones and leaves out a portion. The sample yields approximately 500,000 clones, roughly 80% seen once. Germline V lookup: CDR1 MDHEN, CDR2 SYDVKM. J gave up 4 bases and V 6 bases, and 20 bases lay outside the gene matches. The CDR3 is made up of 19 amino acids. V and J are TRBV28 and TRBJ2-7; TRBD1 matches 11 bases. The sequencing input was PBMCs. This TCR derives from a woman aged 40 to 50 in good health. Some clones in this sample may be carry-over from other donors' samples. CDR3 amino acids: CASSAHPGQGVGDAYEQYF. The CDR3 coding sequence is TGTGCCAGCAGCGCGCATCCGGGACAGGGGGTGGGAGACGCATACGAGCAGTACTTC.